These T cell receptor beta chains were read from a single sample in a study of blood T cell repertoires in COVID-19. Profiled with immunoSEQ multiplex PCR; TCRdb holds only in-frame clones, not every one. The sample has roughly 67,000 clones; approximately 90% are singletons. Sequencing was done on a sample of peripheral blood. All receptors come from an older woman with acute or convalescent COVID-19. The CDR3 runs from the conserved cysteine through the conserved F or W. Fields, in order: CDR3 protein, CDR3 DNA, D gene, J gene, clone size, V gene. D genes are given only for firm matches. Clone size, where shown, is once, few, many, or a class for clones that have expanded.

CASSPLPRGTQHF | TGTGCCAGCAGTCCCCTACCGCGCGGGACCCAGCATTTT | . | TRBJ1-5 | . | TRBV6-6
CASSLTSGSYNEQFF | TGTGCCAGCAGCTTGACTAGCGGGTCCTACAATGAGCAGTTCTTC | TRBD2 | TRBJ2-1 | . | TRBV11-2
CASSWGTGARSYNEQFF | TGCGCCAGCAGCTGGGGCACAGGGGCCCGTTCCTACAATGAGCAGTTCTTC | TRBD1 | TRBJ2-1 | . | TRBV5-1
CASSFGRLREAFF | TGTGCCAGCAGTTTCGGACGTCTTAGGGAGGCTTTCTTT | . | TRBJ1-1 | . | TRBV6-5
CASRAGGNTEAFF | TGCGCCAGCAGGGCTGGAGGGAACACTGAAGCTTTCTTT | . | TRBJ1-1 | . | TRBV5-1
CASSDNLGTGRETQYF | TGTGCCAGCAGTGACAATTTAGGGACAGGGCGAGAGACCCAGTACTTC | TRBD1 | TRBJ2-5 | . | TRBV2
CASSQAVAGELFF | TGTGCCAGCAGCCAAGCCGTCGCCGGGGAGCTGTTTTTT | . | TRBJ2-2 | . | TRBV14
CASSYRGAIHGYTF | TGTGCCAGCAGTTACCGGGGGGCGATCCATGGCTACACCTTC | . | TRBJ1-2 | . | TRBV6-2/TRBV6-3
CASSEDFEGAGETQYF | TGTGCCAGCAGTGAAGACTTTGAGGGGGCAGGGGAGACCCAGTACTTC | TRBD1 | TRBJ2-5 | . | TRBV2
CATSDYHRGDTQYF | TGTGCCACCAGTGATTACCACAGGGGAGATACGCAGTATTTT | TRBD1 | TRBJ2-3 | . | TRBV24-1
CASSPFRTGAGNTIYF | TGTGCCAGCAGCCCTTTTAGGACAGGGGCTGGAAACACCATATATTTT | TRBD1 | TRBJ1-3 | . | TRBV3-1/TRBV3-2
CAWKGTGDNQPQHF | TGTGCCTGGAAGGGAACCGGGGACAATCAGCCCCAGCATTTT | . | TRBJ1-5 | . | TRBV30
CASSFGLVLDTQYF | TGCGCCAGCAGCTTTGGACTAGTTCTTGATACGCAGTATTTT | TRBD2 | TRBJ2-3 | . | TRBV5-1
CASSGRQNTGELFF | TGTGCCAGCAGCGGCAGACAGAACACCGGGGAGCTGTTTTTT | . | TRBJ2-2 | . | TRBV9
CASSRQTSGGQETQYF | TGTGCCAGCAGCCGCCAGACTAGCGGGGGACAGGAGACCCAGTACTTC | TRBD2 | TRBJ2-5 | . | TRBV5-5
CASSRNTGELFF | TGTGCCAGCAGCCGGAACACCGGGGAGCTGTTTTTT | . | TRBJ2-2 | . | TRBV13
CASSDSGVRETQYF | TGTGCCAGCAGTGACAGCGGGGTCAGGGAGACCCAGTACTTC | TRBD2 | TRBJ2-5 | . | TRBV7-9
CASRPTNDRQAFF | TGTGCCAGCAGACCGACTAATGACCGGCAAGCTTTCTTT | . | TRBJ1-1 | . | TRBV12-3/TRBV12-4
CASSVVVGEASRQFF | TGTGCCAGCAGCGTAGTAGTGGGGGAGGCGTCTCGGCAGTTCTTC | . | TRBJ2-1 | . | TRBV9
CASSSTQGYGETQYF | TGTGCCAGCAGCTCCACCCAGGGATATGGAGAGACCCAGTACTTC | . | TRBJ2-5 | . | TRBV6-5
CASSLMGSLNQPQHF | TGTGCCAGCAGCCTTATGGGCAGCCTCAATCAGCCCCAGCATTTT | . | TRBJ1-5 | . | TRBV7-8
CASSRGQGEGYTF | TGTGCCAGCAGTCGCGGACAGGGGGAAGGCTACACCTTC | TRBD1 | TRBJ1-2 | . | TRBV7-9
CASSLGDTSGNTIYF | TGCGCCAGCAGCTTGGGGGACACTTCTGGAAACACCATATATTTT | . | TRBJ1-3 | . | TRBV5-1
CASSYTGQRQETQYF | TGTGCCAGCAGTTACACGGGACAGAGACAAGAGACCCAGTACTTC | TRBD1 | TRBJ2-5 | . | TRBV6-5
CASSFSRTGSAEAFF | TGTGCCAGCAGCTTTAGCAGGACAGGGAGTGCTGAAGCTTTCTTT | TRBD1 | TRBJ1-1 | . | TRBV14
CASSHGGLSNTEAFF | TGTGCCAGCAGCCATGGGGGCCTTTCGAACACTGAAGCTTTCTTT | . | TRBJ1-1 | . | TRBV3-1/TRBV3-2
CASSFTGSNEKLFF | TGTGCCAGCAGTTTTACAGGGTCTAATGAAAAACTGTTTTTT | . | TRBJ1-4 | . | TRBV27
CASSERRNYEQFF | TGTGCCAGCAGTGAACGCCGAAACTATGAGCAGTTCTTC | . | TRBJ2-1 | . | TRBV25-1
CASSFGGAHQPQHF | TGTGCCAGCAGCTTCGGAGGGGCGCATCAGCCCCAGCATTTT | . | TRBJ1-5 | few | TRBV5-5
CASSLSVGSYNSPLHF | TGTGCCAGCAGCTTATCGGTCGGCTCCTATAATTCACCCCTCCACTTT | . | TRBJ1-6 | once | TRBV7-8
CASKFLVNSNQPQHF | TGTGCCAGTAAGTTTCTAGTGAATAGCAATCAGCCCCAGCATTTT | . | TRBJ1-5 | . | TRBV19
CASRPLGQRGGGTDTQYF | TGCGCCAGCAGACCCCTAGGGCAGCGGGGGGGCGGCACAGATACGCAGTATTTT | TRBD2 | TRBJ2-3 | . | TRBV5-1
CASRYSRNTGELFF | TGTGCCAGCAGATATAGCCGGAACACCGGGGAGCTGTTTTTT | . | TRBJ2-2 | few | TRBV27
CASSLVDRGHGDTQYF | TGCGCCAGCAGCTTGGTGGACAGGGGCCACGGAGATACGCAGTATTTT | TRBD1 | TRBJ2-3 | . | TRBV5-1
CASSIEGRISEAFF | TGTGCCAGTAGTATAGAGGGGAGGATCTCTGAAGCTTTCTTT | . | TRBJ1-1 | . | TRBV19
CASSDSGRLNTGELFF | TGTGCCAGCTCAGATAGCGGGAGACTGAACACCGGGGAGCTGTTTTTT | TRBD2 | TRBJ2-2 | . | TRBV18
CASSPGTSGSSYNEQFF | TGCGCCAGCAGCCCAGGGACTAGCGGGAGCTCCTACAATGAGCAGTTCTTC | TRBD2 | TRBJ2-1 | once | TRBV5-1
CASSLVATTEFEQFF | TGTGCCAGCAGCTTAGTAGCGACGACCGAATTTGAGCAGTTCTTC | . | TRBJ2-1 | . | TRBV7-2
CASSIILTREAEQFF | TGTGCCAGTAGTATAATTCTTACGAGGGAGGCGGAGCAGTTCTTC | . | TRBJ2-1 | . | TRBV19
CASSLGQGRVGKLFF | TGCGCCAGCAGCCTCGGACAGGGCCGGGTAGGGAAACTGTTTTTT | TRBD1 | TRBJ1-4 | once | TRBV5-1
CASSLQGNTEAFF | TGTGCCAGCTCACTACAGGGGAACACTGAAGCTTTCTTT | . | TRBJ1-1 | once | TRBV18
CASSIQGVNTEAFF | TGTGCCAGTAGTATACAGGGGGTAAACACTGAAGCTTTCTTT | TRBD1 | TRBJ1-1 | . | TRBV19
CASSRTVGATNYGYTF | TGTGCCAGCTCACGGACGGTGGGGGCAACCAACTATGGCTACACCTTC | . | TRBJ1-2 | . | TRBV18
CASSVPAGGNTGELFF | TGTGCCAGCAGTGTACCAGCGGGCGGGAACACCGGGGAGCTGTTTTTT | . | TRBJ2-2 | . | TRBV2
CASSQAGADNEQFF | TGTGCCAGCAGCCAAGCGGGAGCCGACAATGAGCAGTTCTTC | TRBD2 | TRBJ2-1 | . | TRBV7-2
CASSARQGSGANVLTF | TGCGCCAGCAGCGCCCGACAGGGCTCTGGGGCCAACGTCCTGACTTTC | TRBD1 | TRBJ2-6 | . | TRBV5-1
CASSEGDFSNQPQHF | TGTGCCAGCAGTGAAGGGGACTTTAGCAATCAGCCCCAGCATTTT | . | TRBJ1-5 | . | TRBV2
CASSDPRTSGTNEQFF | TGTGCCAGCAGTGACCCACGGACTAGCGGGACGAATGAGCAGTTCTTC | TRBD2 | TRBJ2-1 | once | TRBV6-1
CASSTPQETQYF | TGTGCCAGCAGTACTCCCCAAGAGACCCAGTACTTC | . | TRBJ2-5 | . | TRBV6-2/TRBV6-3
CASSRLGGANYGYTF | TGTGCCAGCAGCCGGTTGGGAGGGGCTAACTATGGCTACACCTTC | . | TRBJ1-2 | . | TRBV7-8
CASSLLGDRVGGYTF | TGTGCCAGCAGTTTATTAGGTGACAGGGTGGGCGGCTACACCTTC | TRBD1 | TRBJ1-2 | . | TRBV27
CASSPTSQSTRGAFF | TGTGCCAGCAGCCCCACGTCTCAATCCACCAGAGGAGCTTTCTTT | . | TRBJ1-1 | . | TRBV7-2
CASRSLYRGTDTQYF | TGTGCCAGCAGGTCATTATACAGGGGCACAGATACGCAGTATTTT | . | TRBJ2-3 | . | TRBV6-5
CASRGTSGGTDTQYF | TGTGCCAGTAGGGGAACTAGCGGGGGAACAGATACGCAGTATTTT | TRBD2 | TRBJ2-3 | . | TRBV19
CASSQEATGRYQETQYF | TGCGCCAGCAGCCAAGAAGCGACAGGGAGGTACCAAGAGACCCAGTACTTC | . | TRBJ2-5 | . | TRBV4-3